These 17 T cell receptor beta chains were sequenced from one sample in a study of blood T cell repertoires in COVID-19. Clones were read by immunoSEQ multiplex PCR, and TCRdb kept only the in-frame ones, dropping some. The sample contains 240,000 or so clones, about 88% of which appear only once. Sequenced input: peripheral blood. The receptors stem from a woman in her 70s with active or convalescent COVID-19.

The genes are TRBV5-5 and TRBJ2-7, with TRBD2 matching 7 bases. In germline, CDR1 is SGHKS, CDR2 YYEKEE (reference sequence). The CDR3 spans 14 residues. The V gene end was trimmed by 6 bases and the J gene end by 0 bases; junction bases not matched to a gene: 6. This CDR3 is CASTRGGISYEQYF. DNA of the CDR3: TGTGCCAGCACCCGGGGAGGGATCTCCTACGAGCAGTACTTC.

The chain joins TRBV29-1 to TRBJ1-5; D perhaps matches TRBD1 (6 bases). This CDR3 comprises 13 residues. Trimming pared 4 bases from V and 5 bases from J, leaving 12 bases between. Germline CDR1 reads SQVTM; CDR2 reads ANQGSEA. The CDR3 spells CSVVTGWDQPQHF. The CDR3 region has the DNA TGCAGCGTTGTTACAGGGTGGGATCAGCCCCAGCATTTT.

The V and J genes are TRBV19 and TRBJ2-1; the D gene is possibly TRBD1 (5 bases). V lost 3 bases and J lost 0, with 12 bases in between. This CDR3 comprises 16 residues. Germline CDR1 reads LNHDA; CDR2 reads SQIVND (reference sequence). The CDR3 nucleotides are TGTGCCAGTAGTATTAGGGGCGCCCCCTCCTACAATGAGCAGTTCTTC. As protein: CASSIRGAPSYNEQFF.

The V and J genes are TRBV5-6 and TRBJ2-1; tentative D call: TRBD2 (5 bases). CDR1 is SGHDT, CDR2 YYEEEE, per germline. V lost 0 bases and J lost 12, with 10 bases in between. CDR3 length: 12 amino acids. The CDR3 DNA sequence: TGTGCCAGCAGCTTGGAACAGACTATGCAGTTCTTC. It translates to CASSLEQTMQFF.

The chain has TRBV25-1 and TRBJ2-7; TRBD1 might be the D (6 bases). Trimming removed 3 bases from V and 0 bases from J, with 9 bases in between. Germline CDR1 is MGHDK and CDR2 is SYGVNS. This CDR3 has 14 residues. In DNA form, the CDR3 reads TGTGCCAGCAGTGATTGGACAGTCTCCTACGAGCAGTACTTC. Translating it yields CASSDWTVSYEQYF.

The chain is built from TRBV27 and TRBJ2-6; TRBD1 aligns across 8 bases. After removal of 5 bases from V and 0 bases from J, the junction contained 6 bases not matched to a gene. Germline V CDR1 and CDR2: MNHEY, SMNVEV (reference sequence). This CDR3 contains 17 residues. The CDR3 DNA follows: TGTGCCAGCAGTCATGGGACAGGACGCTCTGGGGCCAACGTCCTGACTTTC. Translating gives CASSHGTGRSGANVLTF.

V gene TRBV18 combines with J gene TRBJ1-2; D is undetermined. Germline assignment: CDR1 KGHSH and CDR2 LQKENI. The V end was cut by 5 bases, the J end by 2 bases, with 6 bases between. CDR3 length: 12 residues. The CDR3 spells CASSVENYGYTF. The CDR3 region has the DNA TGTGCCAGCTCAGTAGAAAACTATGGCTACACCTTC.

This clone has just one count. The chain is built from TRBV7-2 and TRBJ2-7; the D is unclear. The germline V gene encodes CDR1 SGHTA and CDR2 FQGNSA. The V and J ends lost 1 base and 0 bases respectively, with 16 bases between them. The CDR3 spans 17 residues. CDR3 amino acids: CASSLVSGSPYSYEQYF. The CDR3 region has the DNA TGTGCCAGCAGCTTAGTATCAGGAAGTCCTTACTCCTACGAGCAGTACTTC.

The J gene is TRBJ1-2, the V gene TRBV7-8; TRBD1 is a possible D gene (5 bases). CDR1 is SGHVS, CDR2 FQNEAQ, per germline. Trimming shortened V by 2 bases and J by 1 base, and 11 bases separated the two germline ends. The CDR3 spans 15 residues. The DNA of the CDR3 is TGTGCCAGCAGCTTATCGGACAATTATAACTATGGCTACACCTTC. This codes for CASSLSDNYNYGYTF.

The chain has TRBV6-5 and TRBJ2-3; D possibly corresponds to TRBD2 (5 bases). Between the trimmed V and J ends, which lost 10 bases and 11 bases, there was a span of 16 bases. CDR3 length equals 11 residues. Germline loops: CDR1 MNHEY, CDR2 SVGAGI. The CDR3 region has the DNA TGTGCCATACGGACTGGTCGCGAGCAGTATTTT. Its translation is CAIRTGREQYF.

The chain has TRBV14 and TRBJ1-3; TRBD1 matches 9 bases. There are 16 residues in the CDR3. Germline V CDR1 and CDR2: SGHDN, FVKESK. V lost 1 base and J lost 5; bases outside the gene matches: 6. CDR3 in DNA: TGTGCCAGCAGCCAAGTTACCGGGACAGGGAGAAACACCATATATTTT. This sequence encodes CASSQVTGTGRNTIYF.

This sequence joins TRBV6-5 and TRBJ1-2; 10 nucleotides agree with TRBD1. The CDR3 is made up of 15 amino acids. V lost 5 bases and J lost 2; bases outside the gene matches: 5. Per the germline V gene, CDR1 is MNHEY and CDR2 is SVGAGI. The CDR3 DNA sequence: TGTGCCAGCAGTCTCACGGGACAGGGGAACTATGGCTACACCTTC. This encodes CASSLTGQGNYGYTF.

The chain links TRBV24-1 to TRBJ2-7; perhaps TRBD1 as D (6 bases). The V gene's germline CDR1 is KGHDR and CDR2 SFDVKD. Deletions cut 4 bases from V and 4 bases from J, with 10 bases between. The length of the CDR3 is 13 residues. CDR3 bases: TGTGCCACCAGTGAGGCAGGGGTATACGAGCAGTACTTC. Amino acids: CATSEAGVYEQYF.

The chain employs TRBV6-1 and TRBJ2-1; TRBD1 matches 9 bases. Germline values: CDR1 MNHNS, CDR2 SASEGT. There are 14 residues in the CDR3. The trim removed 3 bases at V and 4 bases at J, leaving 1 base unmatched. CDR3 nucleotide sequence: TGTGCCAGCAGTGATGGACAGGGGTACAATGAGCAGTTCTTC. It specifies CASSDGQGYNEQFF.

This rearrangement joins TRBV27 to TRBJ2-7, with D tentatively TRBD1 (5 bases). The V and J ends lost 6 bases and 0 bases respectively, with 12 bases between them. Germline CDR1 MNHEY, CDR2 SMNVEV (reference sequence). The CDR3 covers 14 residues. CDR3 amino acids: CASSLTVLSYEQYF. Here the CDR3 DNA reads TGTGCCAGCAGCTTGACAGTTCTCTCCTACGAGCAGTACTTC.

In DNA, the CDR3 is TGCAGCGTCTCCCCAGGGTCGAGAAGTGAAGCTTTCTTT. Protein product: CSVSPGSRSEAFF. V usage is TRBV29-1 and J usage is TRBJ1-1; TRBD1 is a possible D gene (5 bases). V lost 6 bases and J lost 7, with 18 bases in between. CDR1 and CDR2 from the germline V gene are SQVTM and ANQGSEA. The CDR3 covers 13 residues.

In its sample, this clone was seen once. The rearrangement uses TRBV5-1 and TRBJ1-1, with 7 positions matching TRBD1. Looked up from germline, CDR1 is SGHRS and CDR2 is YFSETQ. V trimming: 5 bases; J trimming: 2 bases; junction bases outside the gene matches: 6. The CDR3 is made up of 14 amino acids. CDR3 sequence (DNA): TGCGCCAGCAGAATGGGACAGAAAAACACTGAAGCTTTCTTT. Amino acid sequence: CASRMGQKNTEAFF.